These 7 T cell receptor beta chains originate from one sample sequenced in a study of cytomegalovirus exposure and HLA in healthy donors. PCR amplification relied on 60 Vbeta primers (plus 13 Jbeta primers). The repertoire was sequenced with immunoSEQ multiplex PCR; TCRdb's copy has only in-frame clones and lacks some. The table includes approximately 150,000 clones, 75% to 80% detected once. Sample: PBMCs. The receptors stem from a male donor in good health and CMV-seronegative.

The rearrangement uses TRBV5-4 and TRBJ2-7; 8 bases map to TRBD1. The CDR3 contains 17 residues. The ends lost 1 base at V and 4 bases at J; junction bases unmatched: 13. Germline CDR1 SGHNT, CDR2 YYREEE (reference sequence). Written as DNA, the CDR3 is TGTGCCAGCAGCTTGTACGGCGGGTTGGACAGGGTTTACGAGCAGTACTTC. Translation: CASSLYGGLDRVYEQYF.

The V and J genes are TRBV25-1 and TRBJ2-3; maybe TRBD2 (6 bases). Deletions cut 0 bases from V and 1 base from J, with 11 bases between. This CDR3 is built from 16 residues. Germline V gene sequence: CDR1 MGHDK, CDR2 SYGVNS. Here the CDR3 reads CASSEYPASGTDTQYF. CDR3 coding DNA: TGTGCCAGCAGTGAATATCCGGCTAGCGGCACAGATACGCAGTATTTT.

The V gene is TRBV4-3, the J gene TRBJ2-1, with a weak D call TRBD2 (6 bases). This CDR3 comprises 18 residues. Trimming stripped 4 bases from V and 7 bases from J, with 26 bases between. The germline gives CDR1 LGHNA, CDR2 YSLEER. CDR3 sequence reads: CASSLSFGAGKWGNEQFF. CDR3 coding DNA: TGCGCCAGCAGCCTTTCCTTTGGGGCGGGAAAATGGGGGAATGAGCAGTTCTTC.

This rearrangement joins TRBV10-3 to TRBJ2-3; maybe TRBD1 (6 bases). Trimming shortened V by 4 bases and J by 0 bases, and 8 bases separated the two germline ends. The CDR3 loop spans 14 amino acids. The germline V gene has CDR1 ENHRY and CDR2 SYGVKD. CDR3 sequence reads: CAISGTVSTDTQYF. As DNA, the CDR3 is TGTGCCATCAGTGGGACAGTTAGCACAGATACGCAGTATTTT.

J is TRBJ2-7 and V is TRBV5-1, with D possibly being TRBD2 (5 bases). This CDR3 contains 12 residues. The ends were cut back, 2 bases at V and 9 bases at J, with 12 bases in the middle. CDR1 and CDR2 from the germline V gene are SGHRS and YFSETQ. The CDR3 protein is CASSFPGTGQYF. CDR3 DNA sequence: TGCGCCAGCAGCTTTCCGGGAACTGGGCAGTACTTC. Full variable domain (rest looked up from reference TRBV5-1 and TRBJ2-7): KAGVTQTPRYLIKTRGQQVTLSCSPISGHRSVSWYQQTPGQGLQFLFEYFSETQRNKGNFPGRFSGRQFSNSRSEMNVSTLELGDSALYLCASSFPGTGQYFGPGTRLTVT.

This clone was observed once. V usage is TRBV19 and J usage is TRBJ1-1, with D unresolved. The CDR3 totals 11 residues. Germline loops: CDR1 LNHDA, CDR2 SQIVND (reference sequence). The germline V and J ends were trimmed by 9 bases and 5 bases, with 10 bases remaining between them. The CDR3 nucleotides read TGTGCCAGCCGGGAGGGAACTGAAGCTTTCTTT. Its translation: CASREGTEAFF.

This clone has only a few counts. V gene TRBV15 combines with J gene TRBJ1-2; TRBD1 might be the D (6 bases). This CDR3 is built from 15 residues. Trimming pared 1 base from V and 2 bases from J, leaving 11 bases between. Looked up from germline, CDR1 is LNHNV and CDR2 is YYDKDF (reference sequence). The DNA for the CDR3 is TGTGCCACCAGCAGAGGCGTCGGACAGAACTATGGCTACACCTTC. Protein: CATSRGVGQNYGYTF. The full variable domain, its missing parts supplied by reference TRBV15 and TRBJ1-2, is DAMVIQNPRYQVTQFGKPVTLSCSQTLNHNVMYWYQQKSSQAPKLLFHYYDKDFNNEADTPDNFQSRRPNTSFCFLDIRSPGLGDTAMYLCATSRGVGQNYGYTFGSGTRLTVV.